A selection of T cell receptor beta chains follows, all from one sample in a study of T-cell reconstitution after alpha-beta-depleted transplantation in children. One entry per CDR3 protein, called by TCRdb with MiXCR from the PCR reads. Of just under 250,000 distinct CDR3 sequences in the sample, roughly 26% were seen once. The sample here was PBMCs, taken before TCRalphabeta/CD19-depleted stem cell transplant. These receptors were collected from a girl aged 2 to 10 with Fanconi anemia, due to receive a stem cell transplant. Each CDR3 is given with its conserved first and last residue. D genes are given only for firm matches. A clone size is listed for some rows: how often the clone was seen (once, few, many), or a class if it is expanded.

CASSRSGTGELFF TGTGCCAGCAGCCGTAGCGGGACCGGGGAGCTGTTTTTT TRBV9 once TRBD2 TRBJ2-2
CSVGQGRDTEAFF TGCAGCGTTGGACAGGGGCGGGACACTGAAGCTTTCTTT TRBV29-1 many TRBD1 TRBJ1-1
CASSQRTRSTDTQYF TGTGCCAGCAGCCAAAGGACGCGTAGCACAGATACGCAGTATTTT TRBV3-1 - - TRBJ2-3
CSVGPGTYGYTF TGCAGCGTTGGGCCGGGAACCTATGGCTACACCTTC TRBV29-1 - - TRBJ1-2
CASSYADTQYF TGTGCCAGCAGTTACGCAGATACGCAGTATTTT TRBV25-1 many - TRBJ2-3
CSVLGGKSSGANVLTF TGCAGCGTCCTAGGGGGGAAAAGCTCTGGGGCCAACGTCCTGACTTTC TRBV29-1 - - TRBJ2-6
CASSLELATYEQYF TGTGCCAGCAGCTTAGAACTAGCGACCTACGAGCAGTACTTC TRBV7-2 many TRBD2 TRBJ2-7
CAIRSRGDEWIAGNTIYF TGTGCCATCAGGAGTAGGGGCGATGAGTGGATTGCTGGAAACACCATATATTTT TRBV10-3 many - TRBJ1-3
CSVVGVLGHPNTGELFF TGCAGCGTTGTGGGGGTTTTGGGACACCCGAACACCGGGGAGCTGTTTTTT TRBV29-1 few - TRBJ2-2
CSALAGGSTDTQYF TGCAGTGCCCTAGCGGGGGGGAGCACAGATACGCAGTATTTT TRBV20-1 many TRBD2 TRBJ2-3
CSADRTSGYNEQFF TGCAGTGCTGACCGGACTAGCGGGTACAATGAGCAGTTCTTC TRBV20-1 - TRBD2 TRBJ2-1
CASSSFLAGDTSTDTQYF TGCGCCAGCAGCTCGTTTTTGGCAGGGGATACTAGCACAGATACGCAGTATTTT TRBV5-1 few - TRBJ2-3
CSARDDGRVSNEQFF TGCAGTGCTAGAGATGACGGGAGGGTCTCCAATGAGCAGTTCTTC TRBV20-1 many TRBD2 TRBJ2-1
CASSVRAGGPQQYF TGTGCCAGCAGTGTGCGGGCAGGGGGCCCCCAGCAGTACTTC TRBV2 - TRBD1 TRBJ2-7
CASSSQGRRNTEAFF TGTGCCAGCAGTTCACAGGGCAGGAGGAACACTGAAGCTTTCTTT TRBV6-5 many - TRBJ1-1
CSARDQERPYNEQFF TGCAGTGCTAGGGATCAGGAGCGTCCCTACAATGAGCAGTTCTTC TRBV20-1 - - TRBJ2-1
CSARDPGAGNTEAFF TGCAGTGCTAGAGATCCAGGGGCCGGGAACACTGAAGCTTTCTTT TRBV20-1 few - TRBJ1-1
CSASAWSGYQPQHF TGCAGTGCTAGCGCTTGGTCAGGGTATCAGCCCCAGCATTTT TRBV20-1 - - TRBJ1-5
CASSQGQGIQETQYF TGTGCCAGCAGCCAAGGACAGGGTATCCAAGAGACCCAGTACTTC TRBV3-1 - TRBD1 TRBJ2-5
CASSLPPGNQPQHF TGTGCCAGCAGCCTACCCCCGGGGAATCAGCCCCAGCATTTT TRBV2 many - TRBJ1-5
CASSYALGQGVTEAFF TGTGCCAGCAGTTACGCTTTGGGACAGGGGGTCACTGAAGCTTTCTTT TRBV6-2/TRBV6-3 - TRBD1 TRBJ1-1
CASEVGQGAFF TGTGCCAGTGAAGTGGGACAGGGAGCTTTCTTT TRBV6-6 many TRBD1 TRBJ1-1